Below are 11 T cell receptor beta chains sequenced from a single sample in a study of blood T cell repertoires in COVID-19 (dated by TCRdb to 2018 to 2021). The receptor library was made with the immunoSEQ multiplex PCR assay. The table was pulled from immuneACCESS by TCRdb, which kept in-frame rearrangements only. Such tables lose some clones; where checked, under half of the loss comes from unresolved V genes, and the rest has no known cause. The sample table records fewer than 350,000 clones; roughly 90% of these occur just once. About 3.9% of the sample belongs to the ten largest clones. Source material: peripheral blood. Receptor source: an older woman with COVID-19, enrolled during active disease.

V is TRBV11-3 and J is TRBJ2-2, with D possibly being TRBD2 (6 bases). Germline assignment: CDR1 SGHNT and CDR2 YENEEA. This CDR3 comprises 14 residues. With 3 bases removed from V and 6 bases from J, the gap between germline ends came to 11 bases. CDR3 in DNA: TGTGCCAGCAGCTTTGGCGGGGCGGCCGGGGAGCTGTTTTTT. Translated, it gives CASSFGGAAGELFF.

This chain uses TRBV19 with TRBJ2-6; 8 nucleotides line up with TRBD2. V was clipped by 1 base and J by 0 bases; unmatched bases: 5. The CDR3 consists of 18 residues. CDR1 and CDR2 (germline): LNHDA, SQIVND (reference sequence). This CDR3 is CASSIAGGPSSGANVLTF. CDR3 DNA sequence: TGTGCCAGTAGTATAGCGGGGGGGCCCAGCTCTGGGGCCAACGTCCTGACTTTC.

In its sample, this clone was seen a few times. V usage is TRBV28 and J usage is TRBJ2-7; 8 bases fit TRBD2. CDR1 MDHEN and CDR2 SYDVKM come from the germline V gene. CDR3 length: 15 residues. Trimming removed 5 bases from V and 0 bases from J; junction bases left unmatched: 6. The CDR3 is CASSLQAGASYEQYF. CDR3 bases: TGTGCCAGCAGTCTACAAGCGGGGGCCTCCTACGAGCAGTACTTC.

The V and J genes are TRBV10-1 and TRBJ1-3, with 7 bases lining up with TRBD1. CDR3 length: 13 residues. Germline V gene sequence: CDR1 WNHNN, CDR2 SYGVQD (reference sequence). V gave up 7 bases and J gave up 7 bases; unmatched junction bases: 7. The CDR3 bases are TGCGCCAGCAATATGACAGGGAGGAACACCATATATTTT. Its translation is CASNMTGRNTIYF.

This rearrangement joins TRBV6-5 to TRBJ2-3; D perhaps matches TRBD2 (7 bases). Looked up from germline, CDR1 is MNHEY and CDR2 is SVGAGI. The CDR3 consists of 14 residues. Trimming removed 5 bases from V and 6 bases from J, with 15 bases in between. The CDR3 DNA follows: TGTGCCAGCAGTCCGAGGGGGGGTCGTGATACGCAGTATTTT. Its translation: CASSPRGGRDTQYF.

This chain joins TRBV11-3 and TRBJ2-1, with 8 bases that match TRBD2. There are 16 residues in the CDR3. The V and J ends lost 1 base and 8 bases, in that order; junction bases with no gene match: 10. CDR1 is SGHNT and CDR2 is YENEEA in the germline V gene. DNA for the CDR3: TGTGCCAGCAGCTTAGTCGGGGGGGCCGCTTCCCATGAGCAGTTCTTC. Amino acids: CASSLVGGAASHEQFF.

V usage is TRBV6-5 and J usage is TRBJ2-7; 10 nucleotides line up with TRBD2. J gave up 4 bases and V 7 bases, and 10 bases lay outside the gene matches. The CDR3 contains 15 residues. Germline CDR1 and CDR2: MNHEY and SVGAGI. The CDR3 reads CASTLSGGARYEQYF. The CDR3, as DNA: TGTGCCAGCACCCTGAGCGGGGGGGCCCGATACGAGCAGTACTTC.

Here the CDR3 reads CATSDSDRGVRNEQFF. The CDR3, as DNA: TGTGCCACCAGTGATTCGGACAGGGGGGTTCGGAATGAGCAGTTCTTC. V is TRBV24-1 and J is TRBJ2-1; 10 bases are a match to TRBD1. V shed 2 bases and J 7 bases; nucleotides not matched to a gene: 7. Germline V CDR1 and CDR2: KGHDR, SFDVKD. CDR3 size: 16 residues.

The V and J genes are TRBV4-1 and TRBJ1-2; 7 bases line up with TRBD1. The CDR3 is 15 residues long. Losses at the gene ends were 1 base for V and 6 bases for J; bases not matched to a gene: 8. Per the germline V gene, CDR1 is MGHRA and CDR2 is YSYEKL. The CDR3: CASSQVTYRGNGYTF. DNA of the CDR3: TGCGCCAGCAGCCAAGTTACGTACAGGGGAAATGGCTACACCTTC.

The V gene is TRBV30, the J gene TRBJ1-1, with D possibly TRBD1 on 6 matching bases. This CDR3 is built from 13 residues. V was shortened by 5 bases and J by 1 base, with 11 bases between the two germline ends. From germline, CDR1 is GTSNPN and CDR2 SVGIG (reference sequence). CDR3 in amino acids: CAWGGHANTEAFF. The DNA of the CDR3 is TGTGCCTGGGGGGGACACGCGAACACTGAAGCTTTCTTT.

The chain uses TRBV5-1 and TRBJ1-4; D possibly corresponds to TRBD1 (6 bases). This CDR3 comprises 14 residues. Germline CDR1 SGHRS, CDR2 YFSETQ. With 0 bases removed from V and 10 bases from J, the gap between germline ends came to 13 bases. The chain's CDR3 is CASSLEGGKRKLFF. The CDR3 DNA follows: TGCGCCAGCAGCTTGGAAGGGGGAAAGAGAAAACTGTTTTTT.